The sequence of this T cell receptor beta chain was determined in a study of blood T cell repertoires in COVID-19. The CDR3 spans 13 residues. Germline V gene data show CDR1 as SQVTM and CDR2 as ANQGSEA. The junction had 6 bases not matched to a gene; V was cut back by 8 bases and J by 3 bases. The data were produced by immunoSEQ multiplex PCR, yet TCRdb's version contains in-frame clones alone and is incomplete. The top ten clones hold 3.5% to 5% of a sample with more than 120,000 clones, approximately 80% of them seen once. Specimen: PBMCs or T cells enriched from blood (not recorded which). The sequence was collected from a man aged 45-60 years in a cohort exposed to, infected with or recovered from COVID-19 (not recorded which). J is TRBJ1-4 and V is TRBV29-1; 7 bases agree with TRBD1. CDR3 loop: CSIRDSSNEKLFF. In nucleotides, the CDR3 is TGCAGCATTCGGGACAGCTCTAATGAAAAACTGTTTTTT.